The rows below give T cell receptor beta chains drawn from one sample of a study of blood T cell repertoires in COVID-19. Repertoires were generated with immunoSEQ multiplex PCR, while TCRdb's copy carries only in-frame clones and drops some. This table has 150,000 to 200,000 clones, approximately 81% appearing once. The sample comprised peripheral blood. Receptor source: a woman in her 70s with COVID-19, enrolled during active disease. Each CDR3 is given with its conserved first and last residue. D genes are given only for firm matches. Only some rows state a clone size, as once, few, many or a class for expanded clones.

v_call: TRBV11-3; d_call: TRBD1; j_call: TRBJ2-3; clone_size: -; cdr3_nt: TGTGCCAGCAGCTTGAGACAGGGGGGCACAGATACGCAGTATTTT; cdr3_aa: CASSLRQGGTDTQYF
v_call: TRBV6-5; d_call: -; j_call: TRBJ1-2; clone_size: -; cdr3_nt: TGTGCCAGCAGGGGCCTCAGTGGCTACACCTTC; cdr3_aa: CASRGLSGYTF
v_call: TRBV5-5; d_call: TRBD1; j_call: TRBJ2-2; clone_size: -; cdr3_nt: TGTGCCACCATAACCGGGACAGGGGTCACCGGGGAGCTGTTTTTT; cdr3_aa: CATITGTGVTGELFF
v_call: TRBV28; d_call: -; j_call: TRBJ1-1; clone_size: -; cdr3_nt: TGTGCCAGCAGTGAACGACTGGGGGGTGTTTACGCTGAAGCTTTCTTT; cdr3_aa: CASSERLGGVYAEAFF
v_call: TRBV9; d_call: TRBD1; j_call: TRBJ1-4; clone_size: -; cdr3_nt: TGTGCCAGCAGCCGAACAGGGGTTCAAAATGAAAAACTGTTTTTT; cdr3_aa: CASSRTGVQNEKLFF
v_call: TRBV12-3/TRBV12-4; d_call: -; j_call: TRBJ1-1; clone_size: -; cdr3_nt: TGTGCCAGCAGTTTAGAACTTGGTCTGGCTTTCTTT; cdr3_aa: CASSLELGLAFF
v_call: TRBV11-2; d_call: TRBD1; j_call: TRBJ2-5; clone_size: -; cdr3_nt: TGTGCCAGCAGCTCTGACAGGGTAGAGACCCAGTACTTC; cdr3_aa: CASSSDRVETQYF
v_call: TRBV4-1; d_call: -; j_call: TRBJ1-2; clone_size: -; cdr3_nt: TGCGCCAGCAGCCAAGACCACCCGGGACAAGGCTTCTATGGCTACACCTTC; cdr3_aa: CASSQDHPGQGFYGYTF
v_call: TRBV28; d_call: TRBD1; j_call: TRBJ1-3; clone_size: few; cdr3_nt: TGTGCCAGCAGTTTATGGACAGGGAATACTCTCAACACCATATATTTT; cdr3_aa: CASSLWTGNTLNTIYF
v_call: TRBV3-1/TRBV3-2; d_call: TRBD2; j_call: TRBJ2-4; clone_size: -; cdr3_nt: TGTGCCAGCAGCCTTAATAGCGGGGGTAAAAACATTCAGTACTTC; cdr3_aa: CASSLNSGGKNIQYF
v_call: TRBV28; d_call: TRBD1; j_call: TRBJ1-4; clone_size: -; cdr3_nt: TGTGCCAGCAGTCCGCATCCCGGGACAGGGGAAGAAAAACTGTTTTTT; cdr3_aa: CASSPHPGTGEEKLFF
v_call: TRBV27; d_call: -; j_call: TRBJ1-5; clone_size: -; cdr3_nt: TGTGCCAGCAGTCTGACAGGAAACAATCAGCCCCAGCATTTT; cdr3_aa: CASSLTGNNQPQHF
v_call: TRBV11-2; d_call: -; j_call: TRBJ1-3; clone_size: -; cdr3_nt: TGTGCCAGCAGCTTAGGGCAGGCTGGAAACACCATATATTTT; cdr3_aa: CASSLGQAGNTIYF
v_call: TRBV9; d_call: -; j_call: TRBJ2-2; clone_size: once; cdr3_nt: TGTGCCAGCAGCGTAGACCCCTCGGACACCGGGGAGCTGTTTTTT; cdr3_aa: CASSVDPSDTGELFF
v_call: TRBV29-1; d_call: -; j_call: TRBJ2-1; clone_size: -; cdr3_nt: TGCAGCGTTGAAGAGGCTCGGCTAGCGAGCTACAATGAGCAGTTCTTC; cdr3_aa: CSVEEARLASYNEQFF